These 5 T cell receptor beta chains originate from one sample sequenced in a study of identical twins. TCRdb fed the 5' RACE reads into MiXCR, producing one record per CDR3 protein. The data hold about 700,000 distinct CDR3 sequences, with 8.6% observed a single time. Another study also made use of these data, one on yellow fever vaccine responses in identical twins.

Sequenced: PBMCs. These receptors were taken from a woman between 18 and 29 years old in good health.

The chain uses TRBV7-2 and TRBJ2-1, with a tentative D call TRBD2 (5 bases). Germline lookup yields CDR1 SGHTA and CDR2 FQGNSA. CDR3 size: 14 residues. The V end was cut by 5 bases, the J end by 7 bases, with 15 bases between. In DNA form, the CDR3 reads TGTGCCAGCAGCCCACCCCCGGGAACGAATGAGCAGTTCTTC. It specifies CASSPPPGTNEQFF.

This clonotype occurred a few times. The chain links TRBV20-1 to TRBJ2-1; D perhaps matches TRBD1 (6 bases). Deletions cut 2 bases from V and 0 bases from J, with 14 bases between. This CDR3 has 16 amino acids. CDR1 is DFQATT, CDR2 SNEGSKA, per germline (reference sequence). The CDR3 sequence: CSARPYRDSSYNEQFF. The CDR3 DNA is TGCAGTGCTAGACCGTACAGGGATAGCTCCTACAATGAGCAGTTCTTC.

The rearrangement uses TRBV24-1 and TRBJ2-2; 7 positions agree with TRBD1. The CDR3 runs 15 residues. Germline V gives CDR1 KGHDR, CDR2 SFDVKD. V trimming: 10 bases; J trimming: 5 bases; junction bases outside the gene matches: 12. CDR3 nucleotide sequence: TGTGCCACGGAAGACAGGGAGTCAAAGACCGGGGAGCTGTTTTTT. Translated: CATEDRESKTGELFF.

This rearrangement joins TRBV28 to TRBJ2-1; maybe TRBD2 (6 bases). The CDR3 spans 13 residues. Germline-derived CDR1 and CDR2 are MDHEN and SYDVKM. Trimming removed 10 bases at V and 5 bases at J, with 15 bases between. Here the CDR3 DNA reads TGTGCCACCCGGGGGTCTCGTAACAATGAGCAGTTCTTC. Translated: CATRGSRNNEQFF.

The DNA for the CDR3 is TGTGCCACCAGCAGAGATCTCCAGAGCCGTAGCACAGATACGCAGTATTTT. Encoded protein: CATSRDLQSRSTDTQYF. The rearrangement links TRBV15 to TRBJ2-3; unclear D gene. From germline, CDR1 is LNHNV and CDR2 YYDKDF (reference sequence). Trimming took 0 bases from V and 0 from J, leaving 13 bases between them. The CDR3 has 17 amino acids.